Shown below are 19 T cell receptor beta chains from a single sample sequenced in a study of beta chain features in type 1 diabetes. The whole isolated RNA underwent reverse transcription, so sequencing captured expressed TCRB transcripts. Produced via immunoSEQ multiplex PCR; TCRdb's table is partial and in-frame only. The data contain over 150,000 clones, roughly 8% of them singletons. Material: central memory CD4+ T cells from blood. All receptors come from a man aged 18 to 35 in good health.

This clone was counted between two and nine times. The chain combines TRBV4-3 with TRBJ2-7; no reliable D call. The CDR3 runs to 15 residues. Deletions cut 6 bases from V and 0 bases from J, with 15 bases between. Per the germline V gene, CDR1 is LGHNA and CDR2 is YSLEER. The CDR3 DNA sequence: TGCGCCAGCAGTCAAAGTACATCAGTCTCCTACGAGCAGTACTTC. It specifies CASSQSTSVSYEQYF.

This clone was counted a few times. V and J are TRBV19 and TRBJ2-1; 7 nucleotides match TRBD2. J lost 10 bases, V lost 3 bases, and 15 bases had no gene match. Germline-derived CDR1 and CDR2 are LNHDA and SQIVND (reference sequence). The length of the CDR3 is 16 residues. CDR3 sequence (DNA): TGTGCCAGTAGTATGCAAGCGGGATTGGCTCTCGAAGAGCAGTTCTTC. As protein: CASSMQAGLALEEQFF. The complete variable domain, with remaining parts taken from reference TRBV19 and TRBJ2-1, reads DGGITQSPKYLFRKEGQNVTLSCEQNLNHDAMYWYRQDPGQGLRLIYYSQIVNDFQKGDIAEGYSVSREKKESFPLTVTSAQKNPTAFYLCASSMQAGLALEEQFFGPGTRLTVL.

This clone was found a few times. The V gene is TRBV11-2, the J gene TRBJ1-6, with 8 bases aligning to TRBD1. The germline gives CDR1 SGHAT, CDR2 FQNNGV. V was clipped by 5 bases and J by 8 bases; unmatched bases: 5. CDR3 length: 14 amino acids. The CDR3 reads CASSRGQGYSPLHF. CDR3 in DNA: TGTGCCAGCAGCCGAGGACAGGGTTATTCACCCCTCCACTTT.

The CDR3 DNA is TGTGCCAGCAGTATTCTCGGGGCCGGGGAGCTGTTTTTT. Translation gives CASSILGAGELFF. This chain connects TRBV6-1 to TRBJ2-2; D perhaps matches TRBD2 (5 bases). The germline V and J ends were trimmed by 5 bases and 6 bases, with 10 bases remaining between them. Germline lookup yields CDR1 MNHNS and CDR2 SASEGT. The CDR3 has 13 amino acids.

This clone was counted at least ten times. This chain joins TRBV5-4 and TRBJ1-1; D gene unclear. The ends were cut back, 2 bases at V and 3 bases at J, with 8 bases in the middle. The CDR3 extends over 13 amino acids. CDR1 is SGHNT, CDR2 YYREEE, per germline (reference sequence). Here the CDR3 reads CASSFERDTEAFF. CDR3 DNA sequence: TGTGCCAGCAGCTTCGAACGGGACACTGAAGCTTTCTTT.

This clone came up a few times. The gene calls are TRBV5-1 and TRBJ1-1; a possible D gene is TRBD1 (6 bases). V lost 2 bases and J 4 bases, leaving 9 bases between the germline ends. CDR3 length equals 13 residues. CDR1 and CDR2 (germline): SGHRS, YFSETQ. This CDR3 is CASSFEGGTEAFF. The CDR3 coding sequence is TGCGCCAGCAGCTTTGAAGGGGGCACTGAAGCTTTCTTT.

The J gene is TRBJ1-2, the V gene TRBV6-6; 10 bases are shared with TRBD1. Germline CDR1 is MNHNY and CDR2 is SVGAGI (reference sequence). The CDR3 covers 14 residues. Germline trimming cut 7 bases from V and 6 bases from J; bases unmatched to any gene: 8. CDR3 bases: TGTGCCAGCATCAGGGGGGACAGGGGAGATGGCTACACCTTC. Its translation: CASIRGDRGDGYTF.

This clone appeared many times. The chain has TRBV5-1 and TRBJ1-2, with D tentatively TRBD1 (6 bases). Trimming removed 4 bases at V and 5 bases at J, with 9 bases between. Per germline, CDR1 SGHRS and CDR2 YFSETQ. There are 12 residues in the CDR3. The CDR3 loop is CASSAGQYGYTF. The CDR3 DNA reads TGCGCCAGCAGCGCCGGACAGTATGGCTACACCTTC.

This clone has a handful of counts. This chain connects TRBV5-1 to TRBJ2-7, with D possibly matching TRBD1 (6 bases). V lost 1 base and J 2 bases, leaving 10 bases between the germline ends. The length of the CDR3 is 14 residues. From germline, CDR1 is SGHRS and CDR2 YFSETQ. CDR3 sequence: CASSLSQGPYEQYF. In nucleotides, the CDR3 is TGCGCCAGCAGCTTGTCACAGGGTCCCTACGAGCAGTACTTC.

This clone turned up a few times. V is TRBV4-3 and J is TRBJ2-3; D perhaps matches TRBD2 (6 bases). CDR3 size: 18 residues. From germline, CDR1 is LGHNA and CDR2 YSLEER. V lost 0 bases and J lost 2, with 18 bases in between. Here the CDR3 reads CASSQDIVRDSNTDTQYF. DNA for the CDR3: TGCGCCAGCAGCCAAGATATCGTCCGGGACTCGAACACAGATACGCAGTATTTT.

This clone was seen more than once but under ten times. The same CDR3 arises from other DNA sequences in this sample as well. J is TRBJ2-5 and V is TRBV20-1; the D gene is possibly TRBD2 (6 bases). CDR1 and CDR2 from the germline V gene are DFQATT and SNEGSKA (reference sequence). V lost 3 bases to trimming and J lost 4 bases, with 6 bases between them. The CDR3 runs to 11 residues. CDR3 in amino acids: CSARGGETQYF. CDR3 coding DNA: TGCAGTGCTAGGGGGGGAGAGACCCAGTACTTC.

This clone occurred many times. This rearrangement joins TRBV18 to TRBJ1-1, with 9 bases aligning to TRBD1. The trim removed 2 bases at V and 1 base at J, leaving 5 bases unmatched. This CDR3 region has 16 residues. Germline V gives CDR1 KGHSH, CDR2 LQKENI. Written as DNA, the CDR3 is TGTGCCAGCTCACCAAGGGGGGGACAGGGGAACACTGAAGCTTTCTTT. Translated, it gives CASSPRGGQGNTEAFF.

Only a few counts were recorded for this clone. The rearrangement links TRBV27 to TRBJ2-1; D perhaps matches TRBD2 (6 bases). Per germline, CDR1 MNHEY and CDR2 SMNVEV (reference sequence). With 4 bases removed from V and 0 bases from J, the gap between germline ends came to 10 bases. This CDR3 spans 15 amino acids. In DNA, the CDR3 is TGTGCCAGCAGTTCTGGGGGGAGCTCCTACAATGAGCAGTTCTTC. Protein sequence: CASSSGGSSYNEQFF.

Only one count was recorded for this clone. The chain uses TRBV5-5 and TRBJ1-1; no reliable D call. The CDR3 extends over 14 amino acids. Between the trimmed V and J ends, which lost 4 bases and 1 base, there was a span of 11 bases. Germline CDR1 is SGHKS and CDR2 is YYEKEE (reference sequence). Written as DNA, the CDR3 is TGTGCCAGCAGCCCTACCTTTTGGAACACTGAAGCTTTCTTT. The encoded protein is CASSPTFWNTEAFF.

This clone was counted ten times or more. The chain has TRBV29-1 and TRBJ1-4; D uncertain. Germline-derived CDR1 and CDR2 are SQVTM and ANQGSEA. V was pared by 6 bases and J by 7 bases, with 15 bases between. The CDR3 is made up of 13 amino acids. CDR3 residues: CSVGRGSGEKLFF. CDR3 coding DNA: TGCAGCGTAGGAAGAGGGTCGGGTGAAAAACTGTTTTTT.

The chain recombines TRBV9 with TRBJ1-1, with D tentatively TRBD1 (5 bases). The CDR3 contains 14 residues. Germline CDR1 and CDR2: SGDLS and YYNGEE. The V end lost 2 bases, the J end lost 7 bases, and 15 bases lay between the germline ends. The CDR3 sequence is CASSVRGGDGEAFF. CDR3 DNA: TGTGCCAGCAGCGTGAGGGGAGGGGATGGTGAAGCTTTCTTT.

This clone was found a few times. The chain employs TRBV5-4 and TRBJ1-2, with unresolved D. The germline V gene encodes CDR1 SGHNT and CDR2 YYREEE (reference sequence). The CDR3 has 15 residues. Trimming removed 4 bases from V and 0 bases from J, with 13 bases in between. CDR3 DNA sequence: TGTGCCAGCAGCCTCTTTGACAATTCTAACTATGGCTACACCTTC. It encodes CASSLFDNSNYGYTF.

The genes are TRBV30 and TRBJ1-3; 7 bases are a match to TRBD1. Trimming cost V 0 bases and J 0 bases; bases outside gene matches: 8. The CDR3 covers 17 residues. CDR1 and CDR2 (germline): GTSNPN, SVGIG (reference sequence). In DNA form, the CDR3 reads TGTGCCTGGAGTGTACACCGACAGGGACCCTCTGGAAACACCATATATTTT. It encodes CAWSVHRQGPSGNTIYF.

The chain links TRBV9 to TRBJ2-5; 9 bases map to TRBD2. The CDR3 is made up of 14 amino acids. From germline, CDR1 is SGDLS and CDR2 YYNGEE. Trimming took 2 bases from V and 4 from J; bases not matched to a gene: 3. The DNA of the CDR3 is TGTGCCAGCAGCGTTAGCGGGAGCTTAGAGACCCAGTACTTC. It yields the protein CASSVSGSLETQYF.